The subject of this entry is one T cell receptor beta chain. V was clipped by 9 bases and J by 2 bases; unmatched bases: 6. There are 14 residues in the CDR3. Germline CDR1 LNHDA, CDR2 SQIVND (reference sequence). The data are from a study of blood T cell repertoires in COVID-19. About the study: In each case, the material was cDNA or gDNA derived from T cells, B-cell-depleted T cells, or PBMCs.

Study processing details: From reference gene primer amplification, estimates of nucleated cell counts were derived. Sequencing used immunoSEQ multiplex PCR; TCRdb keeps in-frame clones, though not all of them. The V and J calls and clone size come from that table; D and trimming were worked out from the DNA. The sample has about 120,000 clones, approximately 84% seen once. The V gene is TRBV19, the J gene TRBJ2-2, with 7 bases that match TRBD1. Sequenced sample: peripheral blood. The TCR sequence derives from an older man with acute or convalescent COVID-19. Here the CDR3 DNA reads TGTGCCAGCCAGCGACAGGGCAACACCGGGGAGCTGTTTTTT. Protein sequence: CASQRQGNTGELFF.